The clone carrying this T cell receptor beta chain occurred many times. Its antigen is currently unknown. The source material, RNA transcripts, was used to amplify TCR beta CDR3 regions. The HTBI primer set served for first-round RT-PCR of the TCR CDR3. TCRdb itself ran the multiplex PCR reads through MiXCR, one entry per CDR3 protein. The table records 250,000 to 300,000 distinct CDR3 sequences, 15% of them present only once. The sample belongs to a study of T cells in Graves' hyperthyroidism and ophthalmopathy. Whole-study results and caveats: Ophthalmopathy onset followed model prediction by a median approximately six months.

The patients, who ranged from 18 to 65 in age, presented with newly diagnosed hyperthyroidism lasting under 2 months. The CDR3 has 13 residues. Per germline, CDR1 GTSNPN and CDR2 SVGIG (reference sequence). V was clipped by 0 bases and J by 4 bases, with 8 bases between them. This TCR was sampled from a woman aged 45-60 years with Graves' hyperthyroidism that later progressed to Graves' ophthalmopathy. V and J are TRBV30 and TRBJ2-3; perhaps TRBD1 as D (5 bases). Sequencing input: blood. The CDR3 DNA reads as TGTGCCTGGAGTGTAAAAGGGGCAGATACGCAGTATTTT. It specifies CAWSVKGADTQYF.